This TCR beta chain is from a study of cytomegalovirus exposure and HLA in healthy donors. Study in general: Membership in the Caucasian-associated ancestry cluster was found for 65% to 85% of 300 to 500 genotyped donors. Study-wide results and caveats: CMV serostatus stood as the only immune exposure information on hand.

This clone was counted between two and nine times. The antigen remains undetermined. Within the sample, other DNA sequences also encode this same CDR3. Germline assignment: CDR1 MNHNS and CDR2 SASEGT. The CDR3 has 14 amino acids. The ends were cut back, 1 base at V and 3 bases at J, with 10 bases in the middle. PCR amplification relied on 60 Vbeta primers (plus 13 Jbeta primers). Produced via immunoSEQ multiplex PCR; TCRdb's table is partial and in-frame only. In the table there are about 130,000 clones, approximately 61% of which are singletons. Source material: PBMCs. The source is a man aged 25 to 45 in good health and CMV-seropositive. V usage is TRBV6-1 and J usage is TRBJ2-7; no clear D gene. The CDR3 coding sequence is TGTGCCAGCAGTGAAGAACCCCGCAGCTACGAGCAGTACTTC. It specifies CASSEEPRSYEQYF.